This T cell receptor beta chain is drawn from a study of human T cells and chemical hapten exposure. Indicated time point: patch test 2, 6 weeks after DPC sensitization. The treatment is: therapeutic diphenylcyclopropenone sensitization with weekly scalp DPC. Individual cDNA molecules each carried unique molecular identifiers attached by the library. Original data processing: Between about 20,000 and 750,000 TCRs appeared in each sample, and the median stood at 95,638. TCRdb passed the RACE reads through MiXCR, listing each CDR3 protein once. These V and J calls are TCRdb output, not the study's own analysis. The data contain around 130,000 distinct CDR3 sequences, roughly 10% of them seen just once; the ten biggest clones take up around 1.4%. Study-wide results and limits: Donors in the study had alopecia, meaning their immune response may differ from healthy people's.

A note on this clonotype: Antigen: not known. Germline and junction disagree at one end, which may indicate a read error.

Germline CDR1 is ENHRY and CDR2 is SYGVKD. The CDR3 spans 13 residues. The genes are TRBV10-3 and TRBJ1-1, with D possibly being TRBD1 (6 bases). The sample in question was whole blood, obtained in connection with sensitization to the hapten diphenylcyclopropenone (DPC). The sequence was obtained from a woman between 45 and 65 years old with alopecia areata. Some clones in this sample may be carry-over from other donors' samples. The CDR3 DNA follows: TGTGCCATCAGTGAAGCGGGGGCCACTGAAGCTCTCTTT. Protein product: CAISEAGATEALF.